The rows below give T cell receptor beta chains drawn from one sample of a study of technical replicates of blood from several donors. The repertoire was sequenced with immunoSEQ multiplex PCR; TCRdb's copy has only in-frame clones and lacks some. The profile shows roughly 60,000 clones, 65% to 90% of them singletons. The sample consisted of PBMCs. The receptor source for this set is a human donor in good health. Some clones in this sample may be carry-over from other donors' samples. Each CDR3 is given with its conserved first and last residue. A D gene is named only where the DNA matches it firmly. The size field is filled for only some rows; it gives once, few, many or a size class.

clone_size j_call d_call v_call cdr3_aa cdr3_nt
NA TRBJ1-5 NA TRBV5-5 CASSLPDQPQHF TGTGCCAGCAGCTTACCGGATCAGCCCCAGCATTTT
once TRBJ2-1 TRBD1 TRBV11-2 CASSLVTGGLWNEQFF TGTGCCAGCAGCTTAGTAACAGGGGGCTTATGGAATGAGCAGTTCTTC
NA TRBJ2-3 TRBD2 TRBV5-6 CASSLTSGNTDTQYF TGTGCCAGCAGCTTGACTAGCGGGAACACAGATACGCAGTATTTT
NA TRBJ2-3 NA TRBV7-3 CASSPGPSADTQYF TGTGCCAGCAGCCCTGGCCCCTCCGCAGATACGCAGTATTTT
NA TRBJ2-7 NA TRBV4-2 CASSQGHPAYEQYF TGTGCCAGCAGCCAAGGGCATCCAGCCTACGAGCAGTACTTC
NA TRBJ2-1 TRBD2 TRBV29-1 CSVEGSGGPDEQFF TGCAGCGTTGAAGGGAGCGGGGGGCCAGATGAGCAGTTCTTC
NA TRBJ2-1 NA TRBV7-8 CASSLVRQTNEQFF TGTGCCAGCAGCTTGGTAAGACAGACCAATGAGCAGTTCTTC
NA TRBJ2-1 NA TRBV6-6 CASSYSGLYNEQFF TGTGCCAGCAGTTACTCGGGACTTTACAATGAGCAGTTCTTC
NA TRBJ1-2 NA TRBV5-1 CASSPTETNYGYTF TGCGCCAGCAGCCCGACAGAAACTAACTATGGCTACACCTTC
NA TRBJ1-1 TRBD1 TRBV5-1 CASSPGQEAFF TGCGCCAGCAGCCCGGGACAGGAAGCTTTCTTT
few TRBJ2-1 TRBD2 TRBV6-4 CASSDGTSGNNEQFF TGTGCCAGCAGTGACGGGACTAGCGGAAACAATGAGCAGTTCTTC
NA TRBJ1-4 NA TRBV19 CASSPVASDGSTNEKLFF TGTGCCAGTAGTCCCGTAGCGAGTGACGGGTCGACTAATGAAAAACTGTTTTTT
NA TRBJ1-2 NA TRBV5-5 CASSLLTGYGYTF TGTGCCAGCAGCTTGTTGACAGGCTATGGCTACACCTTC
NA TRBJ2-2 TRBD2 TRBV7-2 CASSLDGGRTGELFF TGTGCCAGCAGCTTAGACGGGGGGAGGACCGGGGAGCTGTTTTTT
NA TRBJ1-3 TRBD1 TRBV7-9 CASSDRDSSGNTIYF TGTGCCAGCAGCGACCGGGACAGCTCTGGAAACACCATATATTTT
NA TRBJ1-1 NA TRBV10-3 CAISDLGQNTEAFF TGTGCCATCAGTGACCTTGGACAGAACACTGAAGCTTTCTTT
NA TRBJ1-6 NA TRBV7-3 CASSSGTGLNSPLHF TGTGCCAGCAGCTCGGGGACGGGACTGAATTCACCCCTCCACTTT
NA TRBJ2-1 NA TRBV10-1 CASSAPSGNSYNEQFF TGCGCCAGCAGCGCTCCTTCAGGGAATTCCTACAATGAGCAGTTCTTC
once TRBJ2-7 TRBD2 TRBV5-4 CASSPGSGPYSYEQYF TGTGCCAGCAGCCCCGGTAGCGGGCCTTACTCCTACGAGCAGTACTTC
NA TRBJ1-5 NA TRBV27 CASSSGWGVNQPQHF TGTGCCAGCAGTTCCGGCTGGGGGGTCAATCAGCCCCAGCATTTT
NA TRBJ1-2 NA TRBV6-5 CASRPRTDRNYGYTF TGTGCCAGCAGGCCCCGGACAGACAGGAACTATGGCTACACCTTC
NA TRBJ2-5 TRBD2 TRBV6-1 CASSSLAGEVETQYF TGTGCCAGCAGTTCCTTAGCGGGGGAGGTAGAGACCCAGTACTTC
NA TRBJ1-3 TRBD1 TRBV7-9 CASSWTGASSGNTIYF TGTGCCAGCAGCTGGACAGGGGCCTCCTCTGGAAACACCATATATTTT
NA TRBJ2-7 NA TRBV5-1 CASSLNRLPYEQYF TGCGCCAGCAGCTTGAACAGGCTCCCCTACGAGCAGTACTTC
NA TRBJ1-5 NA TRBV30 CAWSGAPFNQPQHF TGTGCCTGGAGTGGAGCCCCCTTCAATCAGCCCCAGCATTTT
NA TRBJ1-1 TRBD1 TRBV25-1 CASRGTGGTEAFF TGTGCCAGCAGGGGGACAGGGGGCACTGAAGCTTTCTTT
NA TRBJ1-6 NA TRBV5-6 CASSLSQGTYNSPLHF TGTGCCAGCAGCTTATCACAGGGAACCTATAATTCACCCCTCCACTTT
NA TRBJ1-2 NA TRBV12-5 CASGTHRRRDPYGYTF TGTGCTAGTGGTACACACCGGCGGAGGGACCCCTATGGCTACACCTTC
NA TRBJ2-2 NA TRBV27 CASRGHMGRDTGELFF TGTGCCAGCAGGGGACATATGGGGCGGGACACCGGGGAGCTGTTTTTT
once TRBJ2-3 TRBD2 TRBV9 CASSEIAGGPGDTQYF TGTGCCAGCAGCGAAATAGCGGGAGGGCCGGGAGATACGCAGTATTTT
NA TRBJ1-2 NA TRBV2 CASPRLTGANYGYTF TGTGCCAGCCCCAGGTTGACAGGAGCTAACTATGGCTACACCTTC
once TRBJ2-7 NA TRBV6-6 CASTQDGLRGYF TGTGCCAGCACCCAGGACGGCCTGCGGGGGTACTTC
NA TRBJ2-2 NA TRBV20-1 CSALTGELFF TGCAGTGCCTTGACCGGGGAGCTGTTTTTT
NA TRBJ1-2 TRBD1 TRBV4-3 CASSQERTGGRGYTF TGCGCCAGCAGCCAAGAGAGGACAGGGGGCCGAGGCTACACCTTC
NA TRBJ2-1 NA TRBV7-9 CASSQSGGRGEQFF TGTGCCAGCAGCCAATCTGGGGGCAGGGGTGAGCAGTTCTTC
NA TRBJ1-4 NA TRBV5-1 CASSLGSGEGKLFF TGCGCCAGCAGCTTAGGGTCGGGAGAAGGAAAACTGTTTTTT
NA TRBJ1-2 TRBD1 TRBV5-1 CASSLDRVVSGYTF TGCGCCAGCAGCCTCGACAGGGTGGTGAGTGGCTACACCTTC
NA TRBJ1-5 TRBD1 TRBV2 CASSSMRGRLTGDQPQHF TGTGCCAGCAGCTCCATGAGGGGGCGACTAACAGGGGATCAGCCCCAGCATTTT
NA TRBJ2-1 TRBD2 TRBV7-2 CASSLVASGAYNEQFF TGTGCCAGCAGCTTAGTGGCTAGCGGGGCATACAATGAGCAGTTCTTC
NA TRBJ2-7 TRBD1 TRBV11-3 CASRGQGLSYEQYF TGTGCCAGCCGGGGACAGGGGCTCTCCTACGAGCAGTACTTC